Each of the 22 T cell receptor beta chains below was sequenced from the same sample in a study of blood T cell repertoires in COVID-19. Some clones are missing from TCRdb's copy, which holds only in-frame ones; the method was immunoSEQ multiplex PCR. This table holds 140,000 to 150,000 clones, about 90% found once. Sequenced input: peripheral blood. All receptors derive from a woman aged 45-65 years with acute or convalescent COVID-19.

The V call is TRBV27, the J call TRBJ2-1, with TRBD1 matching over 7 bases. V shed 7 bases, J shed 10 bases, and the junction held 13 bases outside the gene matches. This CDR3 comprises 14 residues. The germline gives CDR1 MNHEY, CDR2 SMNVEV (reference sequence). CDR3 DNA sequence: TGTGCCAGCATCAAATGGGACAGAGGAGAGGAGCAGTTCTTC. This codes for CASIKWDRGEEQFF.

The chain combines TRBV27 with TRBJ1-1; no clear D. Germline CDR1 is MNHEY and CDR2 is SMNVEV (reference sequence). There are 14 residues in the CDR3. Trimming took off 2 bases at V and 4 bases at J, with 11 bases between the two ends. The CDR3 coding sequence is TGTGCCAGCAGTTTAGGGTACACTAGCACTGAAGCTTTCTTT. This sequence encodes CASSLGYTSTEAFF.

The CDR3 sequence is CASRRQGQDTEAFF. The CDR3 DNA reads as TGCGCCAGCCGCAGACAGGGGCAGGACACTGAAGCTTTCTTT. The chain couples TRBV5-1 to TRBJ1-1; TRBD1 matches 8 bases. Germline lookup yields CDR1 SGHRS and CDR2 YFSETQ. CDR3 length equals 14 residues. V lost 7 bases to trimming and J lost 3 bases; unmatched junction nucleotides: 8.

The gene calls are TRBV6-1 and TRBJ1-6; 7 nucleotides line up with TRBD1. CDR3 length: 16 amino acids. The ends lost 4 bases at V and 6 bases at J; junction bases unmatched: 9. Per germline, CDR1 MNHNS and CDR2 SASEGT. The CDR3 region has the DNA TGTGCCAGCAGTGGCAGGGACAGAGGGGTTAATTCACCCCTCCACTTT. Translated: CASSGRDRGVNSPLHF.

The rearrangement joins TRBV5-1 to TRBJ1-2; D perhaps matches TRBD1 (6 bases). Per germline, CDR1 SGHRS and CDR2 YFSETQ. V was cut by 0 bases and J by 1 base, with 19 bases left in between. This CDR3 region has 18 residues. CDR3 sequence (DNA): TGCGCCAGCAGCTTGGGACCCTTTTCAGGGGCCCTTAACTATGGCTACACCTTC. Amino acid sequence: CASSLGPFSGALNYGYTF.

The chain couples TRBV28 to TRBJ2-5, with 8 bases matching TRBD1. There are 15 residues in the CDR3. V lost 4 bases, J lost 2 bases, and 6 bases stayed unmatched. Looked up from germline, CDR1 is MDHEN and CDR2 is SYDVKM. The CDR3 nucleotides read TGTGCCAGCAGTTCTGACAGGGGTCCGCAAGAGACCCAGTACTTC. It encodes CASSSDRGPQETQYF.

The V call is TRBV18, the J call TRBJ2-3, with D unresolved. Trimming removed 3 bases from V and 1 base from J, with 5 bases in between. The CDR3 is 13 residues long. Germline V CDR1 and CDR2: KGHSH, LQKENI. The CDR3 nucleotides are TGTGCCAGCTCACCGCCAGGCACAGATACGCAGTATTTT. Amino acids: CASSPPGTDTQYF.

CDR3 bases: TGTGCCAGCAGTCAATTAGCAAGGGGGACAGGTCGTTCACCCCTCCACTTT. Amino acids: CASSQLARGTGRSPLHF. The chain recombines TRBV27 with TRBJ1-6; 8 bases are a match to TRBD1. Looked up from germline, CDR1 is MNHEY and CDR2 is SMNVEV (reference sequence). The CDR3 consists of 17 residues. The V segment lost 5 bases and the J segment 9 bases; nucleotides outside the gene matches: 15.

This rearrangement joins TRBV29-1 to TRBJ2-5; D is perhaps TRBD2 (6 bases). The CDR3 covers 13 residues. The ends were cut back, 4 bases at V and 2 bases at J, with 11 bases in the middle. From germline, CDR1 is SQVTM and CDR2 ANQGSEA. The chain's CDR3 is CSVGTTIQETQYF. Written as DNA, the CDR3 is TGCAGCGTTGGGACTACGATTCAAGAGACCCAGTACTTC.

The chain couples TRBV5-1 to TRBJ1-2, with 8 bases that match TRBD1. The V and J ends lost 4 bases and 4 bases, in that order; junction bases with no gene match: 6. This CDR3 has 14 residues. Germline V CDR1 and CDR2: SGHRS, YFSETQ. This chain's CDR3 is CASSDGTGGYGYTF. The CDR3 nucleotides are TGCGCCAGCAGCGACGGGACAGGCGGCTATGGCTACACCTTC.

The J gene is TRBJ1-1, the V gene TRBV19; 8 bases are shared with TRBD1. Germline loops: CDR1 LNHDA, CDR2 SQIVND (reference sequence). The CDR3 has 14 residues. V shed 6 bases and J 0 bases; nucleotides not matched to a gene: 3. CDR3 in amino acids: CASSHRGMNTEAFF. In DNA form, the CDR3 reads TGTGCCAGTAGCCACAGGGGGATGAACACTGAAGCTTTCTTT.

The chain joins TRBV10-2 to TRBJ2-1; no clear D gene. V shed 2 bases and J shed 5 bases, with 4 bases lying between them. The germline V gene has CDR1 WSHSY and CDR2 SAAADI. The CDR3 extends over 12 amino acids. CDR3 sequence (DNA): TGCGCCAGCAGTGAGGTAGACAATGAGCAGTTCTTC. Amino acids: CASSEVDNEQFF.

J is TRBJ2-5 and V is TRBV30, with 8 positions matching TRBD1. The CDR3 has 13 residues. V lost 1 base to trimming and J lost 2 bases; unmatched junction nucleotides: 0. Per the germline V gene, CDR1 is GTSNPN and CDR2 is SVGIG (reference sequence). CDR3 residues: CAWSGTGQETQYF. CDR3 nucleotides: TGTGCCTGGAGTGGGACAGGGCAAGAGACCCAGTACTTC.

This clone was recorded only once. The J gene is TRBJ1-4, the V gene TRBV9; D gene uncertain. V gave up 4 bases and J gave up 8 bases, with 24 bases separating them. This CDR3 spans 17 amino acids. Germline V lookup: CDR1 SGDLS, CDR2 YYNGEE. The CDR3 loop is CASSPSSMWETGEKLFF. The CDR3 coding sequence is TGTGCCAGCAGCCCTAGTAGTATGTGGGAGACCGGCGAAAAACTGTTTTTT.

This clone was detected only a few times. The chain joins TRBV5-6 to TRBJ2-3, with TRBD2 identical over 9 bases. The CDR3 loop spans 15 amino acids. V lost 0 bases, J lost 4 bases, and 3 bases stayed unmatched. The germline CDR1 and CDR2 sequences are SGHDT and YYEEEE. The DNA of the CDR3 is TGTGCCAGCAGCTTGGGTAGCGGGAGATCAGATACGCAGTATTTT. This translates into CASSLGSGRSDTQYF.

The chain's CDR3 is CASSLQGDEQYF. The CDR3 nucleotides read TGTGCCAGCAGTCTACAGGGGGACGAGCAGTACTTC. This chain uses TRBV27 with TRBJ2-7; 8 positions match TRBD1. The CDR3 consists of 12 residues. The germline V gene encodes CDR1 MNHEY and CDR2 SMNVEV (reference sequence). The J segment lost 5 bases and the V segment lost 5 bases, leaving 2 bases of the junction unmatched.

The V and J genes are TRBV12-3 or TRBV12-4 and TRBJ2-7; D is undetermined. The CDR3 has 11 amino acids. V was clipped by 4 bases and J by 4 bases, with 5 bases between them. The CDR3 loop reads CASSSKYEQYF. The CDR3 region has the DNA TGTGCCAGCAGTTCCAAATACGAGCAGTACTTC.

The V and J genes are TRBV6-5 and TRBJ1-2; D gene ambiguous. V was clipped by 6 bases and J by 3 bases, with 14 bases between them. Germline V gene data show CDR1 as MNHEY and CDR2 as SVGAGI. This CDR3 contains 14 residues. CDR3 DNA sequence: TGTGCCAGCAGCCACTCACTGGGCCACTATGGCTACACCTTC. Translation gives CASSHSLGHYGYTF.

The V call is TRBV19, the J call TRBJ2-2, with 10 bases fitting TRBD1. Trimming removed 10 bases from V and 5 bases from J; junction bases left unmatched: 10. The CDR3 extends over 15 amino acids. CDR1 and CDR2 from the germline V gene are LNHDA and SQIVND (reference sequence). The CDR3 reads CAKRQGAQITGELFF. The CDR3 DNA is TGTGCCAAACGACAGGGGGCGCAGATTACCGGGGAGCTGTTTTTT.

The chain carries TRBV6-5 and TRBJ2-3; TRBD2 matches 13 bases. V was pared by 6 bases and J by 5 bases, with 5 bases of the junction left unmatched. The CDR3 contains 15 residues. Germline V lookup: CDR1 MNHEY, CDR2 SVGAGI. The CDR3 DNA sequence: TGTGCCAGCAGAAACGGACTAGCGGGGGAAGATACGCAGTATTTT. This codes for CASRNGLAGEDTQYF.

The chain carries TRBV4-2 and TRBJ1-5; maybe TRBD1 (5 bases). The V end lost 3 bases, the J end lost 0 bases, and 15 bases lay between the germline ends. Per germline, CDR1 LGHNA and CDR2 YNFKEQ. The CDR3 has 17 amino acids. CDR3 region: CASSQGRVGYSNQPQHF. The CDR3 DNA follows: TGTGCCAGCAGCCAGGGCAGGGTAGGATATAGCAATCAGCCCCAGCATTTT.

The V and J genes are TRBV10-2 and TRBJ1-5, with 7 bases fitting TRBD1. CDR1 and CDR2 (germline): WSHSY, SAAADI. The CDR3 extends over 13 amino acids. The junction had 3 bases not matched to a gene; V was cut back by 7 bases and J by 3 bases. CDR3 loop: CASKTGHNQPQHF. CDR3 bases: TGCGCCAGCAAGACAGGGCACAATCAGCCCCAGCATTTT.